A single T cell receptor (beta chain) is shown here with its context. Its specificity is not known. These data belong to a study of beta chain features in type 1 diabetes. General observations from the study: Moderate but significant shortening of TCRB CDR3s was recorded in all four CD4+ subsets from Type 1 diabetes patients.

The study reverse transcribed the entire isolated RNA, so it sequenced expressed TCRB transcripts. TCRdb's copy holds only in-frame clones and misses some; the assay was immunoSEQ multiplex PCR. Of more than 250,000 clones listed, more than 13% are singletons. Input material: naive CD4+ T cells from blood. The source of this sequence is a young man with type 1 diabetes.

DNA of the CDR3: TGTGCCACCAGGCGGGACACAGATACGCAGTATTTT. It codes for CATRRDTDTQYF. The genes are TRBV15 and TRBJ2-3; D is perhaps TRBD2 (6 bases). The length of the CDR3 is 12 residues. CDR1 and CDR2 from the germline V gene are LNHNV and YYDKDF (reference sequence). Deletions cut 6 bases from V and 2 bases from J, with 6 bases between.